This T cell receptor beta chain was captured by sequencing in a study of T cell responses to AZD1222 COVID-19 vaccine. The overall study: Second-dose groups at about 4 or about 12 weeks were pooled. Findings of the study overall: The donors showed a predominance of white British ancestry and of females, with possible underestimation of clonal diversity. Repertoires in all cases were sampled only once the peak T cell response had passed. The span of vaccine-associated CD4 TCRs extended across spike, with dominance at 160-218 and 743-854.

Sequencing used immunoSEQ multiplex PCR; TCRdb keeps in-frame clones, though not all of them. The sample carries some 90,000 clones, around 86% recorded once. Comments on this clone: Its antigen is unknown.

V was trimmed by 5 bases and J by 0 bases, leaving 8 bases between them. CDR1 LGHNT and CDR2 FRNRAP come from the germline V gene. There are 15 residues in the CDR3. The sequence was obtained from an adult in good health. Specimen: peripheral blood, collected on day 0 of AZD1222 vaccination. V and J are TRBV12-5 and TRBJ1-6; the D is unclear. CDR3 region: CASGLDFSYNSPLHF. In nucleotides, the CDR3 is TGTGCTAGTGGTCTCGACTTCTCCTATAATTCACCCCTCCACTTT.